The rows below give T cell receptor beta chains drawn from one sample of a study of lymphopenia after photon versus proton radiotherapy. Clones were sequenced by immunoSEQ multiplex PCR, and TCRdb holds only the in-frame ones, with some missing. Of about 5,000 clones listed, 85% to 90% are singletons. The sequencing used peripheral blood, collected from a patient treated with photon-based radiotherapy. Receptors originate from a man in his thirties or forties with gastric cancer. CDR3s include the opening cysteine and the closing phenylalanine or tryptophan. Fields, in order: clone size, V gene, D gene, J gene, CDR3 protein, CDR3 DNA. D genes are given only for firm matches. A clone size is listed for some rows: how often the clone was seen (once, few, many), or a class if it is expanded.

-	TRBV19	-	TRBJ1-5	CASIGRGNNQPQHF	TGTGCCAGTATAGGGCGGGGTAACAATCAGCCCCAGCATTTT
-	TRBV5-6	TRBD2	TRBJ2-5	CASSPGLAGGVQETQYF	TGTGCCAGCAGCCCGGGACTAGCGGGGGGGGTTCAAGAGACCCAGTACTTC
once	TRBV5-6	-	TRBJ1-6	CASSGDLGGSSPLHF	TGTGCCAGCAGCGGGGACCTCGGCGGGAGTTCACCCCTCCACTTT
once	TRBV4-3	TRBD1	TRBJ2-1	CASSQVRGPDNEQFF	TGCGCCAGCAGCCAAGTAAGGGGGCCGGACAATGAGCAGTTCTTC
-	TRBV18	-	TRBJ2-2	CASSPQKRRDTGELFF	TGTGCCAGCTCACCACAGAAACGGAGAGACACCGGGGAGCTGTTTTTT
-	TRBV19	-	TRBJ1-1	CASSVTMSAEAFF	TGTGCCAGTAGTGTCACCATGAGCGCTGAAGCTTTCTTT
-	TRBV12-5	-	TRBJ1-3	CASGSKQGESGNTIYF	TGTGCTAGTGGCTCAAAACAGGGCGAATCTGGAAACACCATATATTTT
-	TRBV12-5	TRBD2	TRBJ2-3	CASGSPKRLAGEHASTDTQYF	TGTGCTAGTGGTTCGCCGAAGAGACTAGCGGGGGAGCATGCTAGCACAGATACGCAGTATTTT
-	TRBV2	-	TRBJ1-5	CASSIRSEAPQHF	TGTGCCAGCAGTATAAGGAGCGAAGCCCCCCAGCATTTT
-	TRBV5-2	-	TRBJ1-3	CASSIYSNSGNTIYF	TGTGCCAGCAGCATTTACAGCAACTCTGGAAACACCATATATTTT
-	TRBV7-8	TRBD1	TRBJ1-2	CASSLGTGEDSYGYTF	TGTGCCAGCAGCTTAGGGACAGGGGAAGATAGCTATGGCTACACCTTC
-	TRBV7-2	-	TRBJ1-2	CARRGPNHGYTF	TGTGCCAGACGGGGGCCGAATCATGGCTACACCTTC
once	TRBV29-1	-	TRBJ2-5	CSVKIETQYF	TGCAGCGTTAAAATAGAGACCCAGTACTTC
-	TRBV6-5	-	TRBJ1-1	CASSGANTEAFF	TGTGCCAGCAGCGGCGCCAACACTGAAGCTTTCTTT
-	TRBV5-4	-	TRBJ2-3	CASSLDPADTDTQYF	TGTGCCAGCAGCTTGGATCCAGCGGACACAGATACGCAGTATTTT
-	TRBV7-9	-	TRBJ2-6	CASSCSDTIQSRANVLTF	TGTGCCAGCAGCTGCAGCGATACCATACAAAGTCGGGCCAACGTCCTGACTTTC
-	TRBV6-6	-	TRBJ2-1	CASSPNNEQFF	TGTGCCAGCAGTCCAAACAATGAGCAGTTCTTC
-	TRBV6-5	-	TRBJ2-3	CASSSNADTQYF	TGTGCCAGCAGTTCGAACGCAGATACGCAGTATTTT
-	TRBV9	TRBD2	TRBJ2-1	CASSISGGAGTEQFF	TGTGCCAGCAGCATCTCCGGGGGGGCCGGCACTGAGCAGTTCTTC
once	TRBV29-1	-	TRBJ2-4	CSVESRLAKNIQYF	TGCAGCGTCGAAAGTCGACTAGCCAAAAACATTCAGTACTTC
-	TRBV9	-	TRBJ1-2	CASSPVETITGHYGYTF	TGTGCCAGCAGCCCAGTGGAGACCATTACGGGCCATTATGGCTACACCTTC
-	TRBV5-6	-	TRBJ2-4	CASSSLGAAGWENIQYF	TGTGCCAGCAGCTCCCTTGGGGCGGCGGGGTGGGAAAACATTCAGTACTTC
-	TRBV25-1	TRBD1	TRBJ1-1	CASRPTTGENTEAFF	TGTGCCAGCAGACCCACCACAGGGGAGAACACTGAAGCTTTCTTT
-	TRBV6-5	-	TRBJ1-1	CASSVFPGRATEAFF	TGTGCCAGCAGCGTATTCCCCGGCCGGGCAACTGAAGCTTTCTTT
-	TRBV4-3	-	TRBJ1-2	CASSQRVKPSTNYGYTF	TGCGCCAGCAGCCAAAGGGTGAAGCCGTCTACTAACTATGGCTACACCTTC
-	TRBV5-5	-	TRBJ1-1	CASSLQGVTEAFF	TGTGCCAGCAGTTTACAGGGCGTCACTGAAGCTTTCTTT
-	TRBV2	-	TRBJ1-1	CASTGTANTEAFF	TGTGCGTCTACCGGGACCGCGAACACTGAAGCTTTCTTT
few	TRBV6-5	TRBD2	TRBJ2-3	CASSGGGLQYF	TGTGCCAGCAGCGGGGGGGGCCTGCAGTATTTT
-	TRBV19	-	TRBJ2-7	CASSIVGSSSYEQYF	TGTGCCAGTAGTATCGTTGGATCTAGCTCCTACGAGCAGTACTTC
once	TRBV4-3	TRBD1	TRBJ2-6	CASSQQTGDSGANVLTF	TGCGCCAGCAGCCAACAGACAGGGGATTCTGGGGCCAACGTCCTGACTTTC
-	TRBV19	TRBD2	TRBJ2-3	CASSIQLAGGMGTDTQYF	TGTGCCAGTAGTATACAGCTAGCGGGGGGCATGGGCACAGATACGCAGTATTTT
-	TRBV7-9	-	TRBJ2-5	CASTAGWGEETQYF	TGTGCCAGCACGGCGGGGTGGGGGGAAGAGACCCAGTACTTC
-	TRBV7-2	-	TRBJ2-3	CASSPHPGDTQYF	TGTGCCAGCAGCCCTCATCCTGGAGATACGCAGTATTTT
-	TRBV5-6	TRBD2	TRBJ2-2	CASSLYSGVNTGELFF	TGTGCCAGCAGCTTGTATAGCGGGGTCAACACCGGGGAGCTGTTTTTT
-	TRBV6-4	-	TRBJ2-1	CASSDEIGNEQFF	TGTGCCAGCAGTGACGAGATTGGGAATGAGCAGTTCTTC
-	TRBV7-9	-	TRBJ2-7	CASSPGGQSYEQYF	TGTGCCAGCAGCCCAGGGGGGCAATCCTACGAGCAGTACTTC
-	TRBV7-3	-	TRBJ2-3	CASSGTSTDTQYF	TGTGCCAGCAGCGGTACTAGCACAGATACGCAGTATTTT
-	TRBV7-2	-	TRBJ1-1	CASSSDGYTEAFF	TGTGCCAGCAGTTCGGACGGATACACTGAAGCTTTCTTT
once	TRBV4-1	-	TRBJ2-5	CASSHLNSAREETQYF	TGCGCCAGCAGCCACCTTAATTCGGCCCGGGAAGAGACCCAGTACTTC
-	TRBV28	TRBD1	TRBJ2-5	CASSYGTGLETQYF	TGTGCCAGCAGTTACGGGACAGGGCTAGAGACCCAGTACTTC
-	TRBV11-3	-	TRBJ2-7	CASSLGGTGYEQYF	TGTGCCAGCAGCTTAGGGGGCACAGGCTACGAGCAGTACTTC
-	TRBV6-5	-	TRBJ1-1	CASSPMGNTEAFF	TGTGCCAGCAGTCCCATGGGAAACACTGAAGCTTTCTTT
-	TRBV5-4	-	TRBJ1-1	CASSFKERNTEAFF	TGTGCCAGCAGCTTTAAAGAGAGGAACACTGAAGCTTTCTTT
-	TRBV28	-	TRBJ1-2	CASSGGWGYTF	TGTGCCAGCAGTGGGGGGTGGGGCTACACCTTC
-	TRBV6-1	TRBD1	TRBJ1-1	CASTTTGEGTEAFF	TGTGCCAGCACTACAACAGGGGAAGGAACTGAAGCTTTCTTT
-	TRBV9	-	TRBJ2-3	CASSVQGLSAWRDTQYF	TGTGCCAGCAGCGTACAAGGCCTTAGCGCCTGGAGGGATACGCAGTATTTT
-	TRBV2	-	TRBJ2-5	CAVGETQYF	TGTGCCGTAGGAGAGACCCAGTACTTC
-	TRBV28	-	TRBJ2-5	CASTLRGGGEETQYF	TGTGCCAGCACCCTGAGGGGGGGAGGGGAAGAGACCCAGTACTTC
-	TRBV5-1	-	TRBJ1-2	CASSLGSDWYGYTF	TGCGCCAGCAGCTTGGGGTCTGATTGGTACGGCTACACCTTC
-	TRBV7-3	-	TRBJ2-7	CASSFAGGVSEQYF	TGTGCCAGCAGCTTTGCAGGCGGCGTGAGCGAGCAGTACTTC
-	TRBV12-5	-	TRBJ1-5	CASGMNQPQHF	TGTGCTAGTGGCATGAATCAGCCCCAGCATTTT
few	TRBV7-3	TRBD1	TRBJ1-3	CASSLGTASGNTIYF	TGTGCCAGCAGCTTAGGGACAGCCTCTGGAAACACCATATATTTT
few	TRBV4-1	TRBD1	TRBJ1-5	CASSLGDRGNQPQHF	TGCGCCAGCAGCCTTGGGGACAGGGGAAATCAGCCCCAGCATTTT
-	TRBV7-6	-	TRBJ2-5	CASRTGLRETQYF	TGTGCCAGCAGAACCGGACTCAGAGAGACCCAGTACTTC